The 25 T cell receptor beta chains below come from one sample, sequenced in a study of blood T cell repertoires in COVID-19. Repertoires were generated with immunoSEQ multiplex PCR, while TCRdb's copy carries only in-frame clones and drops some. The table has a few hundred thousand clones, under 85% seen once. Sequencing used PBMCs or T cells enriched from blood (not recorded which). The receptors come from a woman aged 45-65 years who had recovered from COVID-19.

The chain uses TRBV12-3 or TRBV12-4 and TRBJ1-5; D call uncertain. The CDR3 is 13 residues long. Between the trimmed V and J ends, which lost 6 bases and 5 bases, there was a span of 11 bases. CDR3 bases: TGTGCCAGCAGCCTGAGCCGCTATCAGCCCCAGCATTTT. It yields the protein CASSLSRYQPQHF.

In its sample, this clone was seen once. The chain uses TRBV5-1 and TRBJ1-2; D gene unclear. V was trimmed by 0 bases and J by 4 bases, leaving 7 bases between them. The CDR3 sequence is 13 residues long. The V gene's germline CDR1 is SGHRS and CDR2 YFSETQ. The CDR3 bases are TGCGCCAGCAGCTTGGATTACACCTATGGCTACACCTTC. It encodes CASSLDYTYGYTF. The whole variable domain, filled in from reference TRBV5-1 and TRBJ1-2, reads KAGVTQTPRYLIKTRGQQVTLSCSPISGHRSVSWYQQTPGQGLQFLFEYFSETQRNKGNFPGRFSGRQFSNSRSEMNVSTLELGDSALYLCASSLDYTYGYTFGSGTRLTVV.

The chain joins TRBV7-9 to TRBJ1-1; D gene ambiguous. This CDR3 comprises 15 residues. The germline V gene has CDR1 SEHNR and CDR2 FQNEAQ (reference sequence). V gave up 6 bases and J gave up 5 bases, with 19 bases separating them. CDR3: CASRLGFGPGTEAFF. CDR3 DNA: TGTGCCAGCAGGTTGGGGTTTGGGCCGGGGACTGAAGCTTTCTTT.

This clone occurred once. Other DNA variants within this sample encode the same CDR3. This chain links TRBV7-2 with TRBJ1-1, with TRBD1 identical over 7 bases. Germline values: CDR1 SGHTA, CDR2 FQGNSA. The length of the CDR3 is 14 residues. J lost 2 bases, V lost 1 base, and 1 base had no gene match. The DNA of the CDR3 is TGTGCCAGCAGCTTAGGACAGGGAAACACTGAAGCTTTCTTT. It encodes CASSLGQGNTEAFF.

The chain links TRBV19 to TRBJ2-2, with D possibly matching TRBD1 (6 bases). Germline V gene sequence: CDR1 LNHDA, CDR2 SQIVND (reference sequence). The CDR3 covers 16 residues. V lost 5 bases and J lost 0, with 13 bases in between. CDR3 residues: CASSEGHLTNTGELFF. CDR3 DNA: TGTGCCAGTAGTGAGGGACACTTGACGAACACCGGGGAGCTGTTTTTT.

This sequence joins TRBV18 and TRBJ1-2; D is uncertain. The length of the CDR3 is 15 residues. CDR1 is KGHSH, CDR2 LQKENI, per germline. V was shortened by 3 bases and J by 0 bases, with 11 bases between the two germline ends. The CDR3 coding sequence is TGTGCCAGCTCACCCCGCCAGATCTCTAACTATGGCTACACCTTC. Its translation: CASSPRQISNYGYTF.

V usage is TRBV11-3 and J usage is TRBJ1-1; 8 bases map to TRBD1. The J segment lost 6 bases and the V segment lost 4 bases, leaving 7 bases of the junction unmatched. There are 14 residues in the CDR3. From germline, CDR1 is SGHNT and CDR2 YENEEA. DNA of the CDR3: TGTGCCAGCAGCTGGCGGACAGGGCAGGCTGAAGCTTTCTTT. Translating gives CASSWRTGQAEAFF.

The chain links TRBV7-2 to TRBJ2-1; 7 bases match TRBD1. Germline CDR1 is SGHTA and CDR2 is FQGNSA. V was pared by 1 base and J by 1 base, with 4 bases of the junction left unmatched. This CDR3 has 16 residues. The CDR3 nucleotides read TGTGCCAGCAGCTTAGTGGGGACAGAGTCCTACAATGAGCAGTTCTTC. Residues: CASSLVGTESYNEQFF.

This chain connects TRBV19 to TRBJ2-4; D call uncertain. The V and J ends lost 11 bases and 0 bases respectively, with 11 bases between them. Germline lookup yields CDR1 LNHDA and CDR2 SQIVND (reference sequence). The CDR3 has 13 amino acids. As DNA, the CDR3 is TGTGCCTCCCCGGGTGTAGCCAAAAACATTCAGTACTTC. Encoded protein: CASPGVAKNIQYF.

This chain connects TRBV7-2 to TRBJ2-5; D is uncertain. The V gene lost 5 bases and the J gene lost 0 bases, with 4 bases spanning the gap. CDR1 SGHTA and CDR2 FQGNSA come from the germline V gene. This CDR3 has 12 amino acids. The CDR3 DNA is TGTGCCAGCAGCCTAAACCAAGAGACCCAGTACTTC. It is translated as CASSLNQETQYF.

V is TRBV5-1 and J is TRBJ1-2; no definite D call. Germline assignment: CDR1 SGHRS and CDR2 YFSETQ. Trimming shortened V by 0 bases and J by 4 bases, and 10 bases separated the two germline ends. The CDR3 is 14 amino acids. CDR3 sequence: CASSLGGSLYGYTF. CDR3 DNA: TGCGCCAGCAGCTTGGGCGGATCTCTCTATGGCTACACCTTC.

This sequence joins TRBV7-6 and TRBJ1-3; D call uncertain. The V gene lost 1 base and the J gene lost 2 bases, with 9 bases spanning the gap. The germline gives CDR1 SGHVS, CDR2 FNYEAQ. The CDR3 covers 15 residues. CDR3 nucleotide sequence: TGTGCCAGCAGCTTAGTTAGACAAACTGGAAACACCATATATTTT. Residues: CASSLVRQTGNTIYF.

This chain links TRBV4-1 with TRBJ2-3, with 10 bases fitting TRBD2. V lost 4 bases to trimming and J lost 3 bases; unmatched junction nucleotides: 7. Germline loops: CDR1 MGHRA, CDR2 YSYEKL. The CDR3 has 16 amino acids. CDR3 residues: CASSRRLAGATDTQYF. As DNA, the CDR3 is TGCGCCAGCAGCCGACGACTAGCGGGTGCTACAGATACGCAGTATTTT.

This clone occurred a few times. This chain uses TRBV6-2 or TRBV6-3 with TRBJ2-4, with 9 bases lining up with TRBD2. J gave up 0 bases and V 4 bases, and 10 bases lay outside the gene matches. This CDR3 contains 18 residues. Germline-derived CDR1 and CDR2 are MNHEY and SVGEGT. In nucleotides, the CDR3 is TGTGCCAGCAGTTTCACGCTAGCGGGACAGCTAGCCAAAAACATTCAGTACTTC. It encodes CASSFTLAGQLAKNIQYF.

The V call is TRBV30, the J call TRBJ2-6; TRBD2 agrees at 8 bases. Losses at the gene ends were 3 bases for V and 12 bases for J; bases not matched to a gene: 7. Germline CDR1 GTSNPN, CDR2 SVGIG (reference sequence). The CDR3 runs 13 residues. CDR3 sequence reads: CAWSPGTRPVLTF. The CDR3, as DNA: TGTGCCTGGAGCCCCGGGACTAGGCCCGTCCTGACTTTC.

The chain links TRBV5-1 to TRBJ1-1, with D uncertain. This CDR3 is built from 16 residues. CDR1 is SGHRS, CDR2 YFSETQ, per germline. Trimming took 1 base from V and 4 from J, leaving 17 bases between them. Written as DNA, the CDR3 is TGCGCCAGCAGCTTGCTTGCCGGGTTGGCGGGCACTGAAGCTTTCTTT. Translated, it gives CASSLLAGLAGTEAFF. Complete variable domain (other parts from reference TRBV5-1 and TRBJ1-1): KAGVTQTPRYLIKTRGQQVTLSCSPISGHRSVSWYQQTPGQGLQFLFEYFSETQRNKGNFPGRFSGRQFSNSRSEMNVSTLELGDSALYLCASSLLAGLAGTEAFFGQGTRLTVV.

On this clone: The same CDR3 is also encoded by other DNA sequences in this sample. The rearrangement links TRBV7-3 to TRBJ2-1; the D gene is possibly TRBD2 (5 bases). The CDR3 runs 13 residues. In germline, CDR1 is SGHTA, CDR2 FQGTGA. V lost 2 bases to trimming and J lost 6 bases, with 8 bases between them. The CDR3 nucleotides read TGTGCCAGCAGCTTAGCTCGGGGCAATGAGCAGTTCTTC. The encoded protein is CASSLARGNEQFF.

The chain has TRBV9 and TRBJ1-1; TRBD1 matches at 8 bases. The CDR3 loop spans 13 amino acids. V shed 4 bases and J 3 bases; nucleotides not matched to a gene: 2. Germline V CDR1 and CDR2: SGDLS, YYNGEE. In nucleotides, the CDR3 is TGTGCCAGCAGCCCGACAGGGGACACTGAAGCTTTCTTT. It encodes CASSPTGDTEAFF.

The genes are TRBV27 and TRBJ1-1; TRBD1 is a possible D gene (5 bases). Germline V gene sequence: CDR1 MNHEY, CDR2 SMNVEV (reference sequence). V was shortened by 3 bases and J by 5 bases, with 10 bases between the two germline ends. This CDR3 spans 13 amino acids. CDR3 bases: TGTGCCAGCAGTTTTGGTTCAGGGACTGAAGCTTTCTTT. As protein: CASSFGSGTEAFF.

The V call is TRBV6-5, the J call TRBJ2-7, with 9 bases lining up with TRBD1. The CDR3 runs to 15 residues. The germline V gene has CDR1 MNHEY and CDR2 SVGAGI. After removal of 5 bases from V and 2 bases from J, the junction contained 7 bases not matched to a gene. The CDR3 sequence is CASSTHRGLAYEQYF. In DNA, the CDR3 is TGTGCCAGCAGTACTCACAGGGGGCTTGCCTACGAGCAGTACTTC.

V is TRBV30 and J is TRBJ1-1; possibly TRBD1 for D (5 bases). In germline, CDR1 is GTSNPN, CDR2 SVGIG (reference sequence). The CDR3 loop spans 13 amino acids. V shed 4 bases and J shed 6 bases, with 15 bases lying between them. CDR3 in amino acids: CAWKLAGTSEAFF. For the CDR3, the DNA is TGTGCCTGGAAGCTAGCGGGGACCTCTGAAGCTTTCTTT.

The V gene is TRBV5-6, the J gene TRBJ1-5; a possible D gene is TRBD1 (6 bases). The V end lost 4 bases, the J end lost 4 bases, and 15 bases lay between the germline ends. The CDR3 totals 15 residues. Germline CDR1 reads SGHDT; CDR2 reads YYEEEE. The CDR3: CASSVTGIRNQPQHF. In DNA, the CDR3 is TGTGCCAGCAGCGTAACAGGGATAAGAAATCAGCCCCAGCATTTT.

This clone was observed a single time. The V and J genes are TRBV7-8 and TRBJ1-5, with 11 bases matching TRBD1. The CDR3 totals 16 residues. V gave up 5 bases and J gave up 3 bases; unmatched junction bases: 6. CDR1 and CDR2 from the germline V gene are SGHVS and FQNEAQ. The CDR3 coding sequence is TGTGCCAGCAGCCCCGGGACAGGGGGAGTCAATCAGCCCCAGCATTTT. This encodes CASSPGTGGVNQPQHF.

The chain is built from TRBV10-3 and TRBJ1-6; D ambiguous. Trimming removed 4 bases at V and 9 bases at J, with 7 bases between. The length of the CDR3 is 12 residues. Germline assignment: CDR1 ENHRY and CDR2 SYGVKD. The chain's CDR3 is CAISVSGSPLHF. The CDR3 nucleotides read TGTGCCATCAGTGTTTCAGGTTCACCCCTCCACTTT.

This clone was counted a single time. V is TRBV18 and J is TRBJ1-2, with D maybe TRBD1 (6 bases). In germline, CDR1 is KGHSH, CDR2 LQKENI. Trimming cost V 8 bases and J 2 bases, with 12 bases left between them. CDR3 size: 13 residues. CDR3 DNA sequence: TGTGCCAGCCGGCTCGGACAGAACTATGGCTACACCTTC. Amino acids: CASRLGQNYGYTF.